The 20 T cell receptor beta chains listed next were all sequenced from one sample in a study of blood T cell repertoires in COVID-19 (TCRdb year 2020). Preparation of the library involved the immunoSEQ multiplex PCR assay. Not all clones reach the TCRdb copy of this immuneACCESS table, which keeps in-frame sequences only. Checked studies attribute under half of the gap to unresolved V genes and leave the rest unexplained. The sample data list 63,000 or so clones, and about 81% of these were observed just once. Roughly 8.3% of the sample is taken by the ten largest. The sample consisted of peripheral blood. These receptors all stem from a human donor in a cohort sampled during active COVID-19.

This rearrangement joins TRBV19 to TRBJ2-1; TRBD2 agrees at 10 bases. This CDR3 is built from 16 residues. Germline assignment: CDR1 LNHDA and CDR2 SQIVND (reference sequence). Trimming removed 5 bases from V and 5 bases from J; junction bases left unmatched: 9. CDR3 sequence (DNA): TGTGCCAGTAGTTCTCTCGGGACTAGCGCGAACAATGAGCAGTTCTTC. This gives the protein CASSSLGTSANNEQFF. The entire variable domain, with the rest obtained from reference TRBV19 and TRBJ2-1, is as follows: DGGITQSPKYLFRKEGQNVTLSCEQNLNHDAMYWYRQDPGQGLRLIYYSQIVNDFQKGDIAEGYSVSREKKESFPLTVTSAQKNPTAFYLCASSSLGTSANNEQFFGPGTRLTVL.

The rearrangement uses TRBV10-3 and TRBJ2-7; a possible D gene is TRBD2 (5 bases). This CDR3 spans 12 amino acids. Germline V gene data show CDR1 as ENHRY and CDR2 as SYGVKD. V was cut by 6 bases and J by 2 bases, with 8 bases left in between. CDR3 in DNA: TGTGCCATCAGCGTCGGGACCTACGAGCAGTACTTC. The encoded protein is CAISVGTYEQYF.

This chain uses TRBV15 with TRBJ2-3; 11 bases are a match to TRBD1. The CDR3 contains 17 residues. Trimming took 1 base from V and 1 from J; bases not matched to a gene: 4. CDR1 is LNHNV and CDR2 is YYDKDF in the germline V gene (reference sequence). CDR3 nucleotide sequence: TGTGCCACCAGCAGAGGCCTGGACAGGGGGCGCACAGATACGCAGTATTTT. As protein: CATSRGLDRGRTDTQYF.

The V gene is TRBV5-8, the J gene TRBJ2-3; TRBD1 matches 7 bases. The V gene's germline CDR1 is SGHTS and CDR2 YDEGEE. This CDR3 region has 15 residues. The junction had 7 bases not matched to a gene; V was cut back by 4 bases and J by 2 bases. The CDR3 coding sequence is TGTGCCAGCAGCCCACAGGGGTTCTTCACAGATACGCAGTATTTT. Protein product: CASSPQGFFTDTQYF.

The chain carries TRBV27 and TRBJ2-7, with a tentative D call TRBD2 (6 bases). V lost 2 bases, J lost 2 bases, and 13 bases lay in between. CDR1 is MNHEY, CDR2 SMNVEV, per germline (reference sequence). The CDR3 has 15 amino acids. The chain's CDR3 is CASSLGRGFPYEQYF. The CDR3 bases are TGTGCCAGCAGTTTAGGGCGGGGTTTTCCCTACGAGCAGTACTTC.

This chain links TRBV28 with TRBJ2-5, with unresolved D. This CDR3 contains 13 residues. Per germline, CDR1 MDHEN and CDR2 SYDVKM. V was shortened by 2 bases and J by 5 bases, with 9 bases between the two germline ends. The CDR3 is CASSLNLRETQYF. CDR3 nucleotide sequence: TGTGCCAGCAGTTTAAACTTGAGGGAGACCCAGTACTTC. The entire variable domain, with the rest obtained from reference TRBV28 and TRBJ2-5, is as follows: DVKVTQSSRYLVKRTGEKVFLECVQDMDHENMFWYRQDPGLGLRLIYFSYDVKMKEKGDIPEGYSVSREKKERFSLILESASTNQTSMYLCASSLNLRETQYFGPGTRLLVL.

In its sample, this clone was seen a few times. V and J are TRBV28 and TRBJ2-7; a possible D gene is TRBD1 (6 bases). V was trimmed by 11 bases and J by 3 bases, leaving 11 bases between them. CDR1 is MDHEN and CDR2 is SYDVKM in the germline V gene. This CDR3 is built from 11 residues. The CDR3 region is CAYRDGYEQYF. The CDR3, as DNA: TGTGCCTACAGGGACGGCTACGAGCAGTACTTC.

In this sample, this clone is medium-sized. The gene calls are TRBV19 and TRBJ1-5, with D possibly being TRBD1 (5 bases). CDR1 and CDR2 (germline): LNHDA, SQIVND (reference sequence). V was clipped by 1 base and J by 1 base, with 20 bases between them. This CDR3 contains 19 residues. This CDR3 reads CASSIGGGTEGESNQPQHF. DNA for the CDR3: TGTGCCAGTAGTATAGGGGGGGGGACTGAGGGCGAGAGCAATCAGCCCCAGCATTTT.

This clone was observed a few times. The chain links TRBV6-5 to TRBJ1-6, with TRBD1 identical over 7 bases. The V and J ends lost 7 bases and 9 bases, in that order; junction bases with no gene match: 12. Germline lookup yields CDR1 MNHEY and CDR2 SVGAGI. There are 15 residues in the CDR3. The CDR3, as DNA: TGTGCCAGCAAGGGAACAGGGGCGCGCGGTTCACCCCTCCACTTT. This codes for CASKGTGARGSPLHF.

This clone came up once. The chain uses TRBV30 and TRBJ1-2; 7 bases agree with TRBD1. Germline CDR1 reads GTSNPN; CDR2 reads SVGIG (reference sequence). The CDR3 sequence is 15 residues long. The V gene end was trimmed by 5 bases and the J gene end by 4 bases; junction bases not matched to a gene: 13. The CDR3 is CAWLNSQGLLYGYTF. CDR3 nucleotides: TGTGCCTGGCTAAACTCACAGGGGTTACTCTATGGCTACACCTTC.

This chain joins TRBV28 and TRBJ2-7; D gene uncertain. Germline lookup yields CDR1 MDHEN and CDR2 SYDVKM. This CDR3 is built from 15 residues. Trimming shortened V by 5 bases and J by 5 bases, and 19 bases separated the two germline ends. The CDR3 protein is CASSALPGPPHEQYF. CDR3 sequence (DNA): TGTGCCAGCAGTGCCCTTCCGGGTCCACCCCACGAGCAGTACTTC.

V and J are TRBV5-1 and TRBJ1-1; D remains unclear. The CDR3 has 15 residues. The germline V gene encodes CDR1 SGHRS and CDR2 YFSETQ. The germline V and J ends were trimmed by 2 bases and 1 base, with 12 bases remaining between them. In DNA form, the CDR3 reads TGCGCCAGCAGCTTTGCTCTAGAGAGGAACACTGAAGCTTTCTTT. It translates to CASSFALERNTEAFF.

The rearrangement links TRBV28 to TRBJ1-2, with a possible D match to TRBD1 (5 bases). Germline CDR1 reads MDHEN; CDR2 reads SYDVKM. The CDR3 spans 13 residues. The germline V and J ends were trimmed by 3 bases and 8 bases, with 13 bases remaining between them. Here the CDR3 reads CASSFLRDLGYTF. The CDR3 nucleotides read TGTGCCAGCAGTTTTTTGCGGGACTTAGGCTACACCTTC.

This clone was seen repeatedly, ten times or more. The chain uses TRBV5-1 and TRBJ1-1; D gene ambiguous. The CDR3 extends over 15 amino acids. V was cut by 5 bases and J by 6 bases, with 20 bases left in between. Germline CDR1 is SGHRS and CDR2 is YFSETQ. Here the CDR3 reads CASRFVEQASSEAFF. Here the CDR3 DNA reads TGCGCCAGCAGGTTTGTCGAGCAAGCGAGCTCTGAAGCTTTCTTT.

The chain is built from TRBV6-5 and TRBJ2-7; D is possibly TRBD1 (6 bases). The CDR3 totals 15 residues. In germline, CDR1 is MNHEY, CDR2 SVGAGI. Trimming removed 6 bases at V and 4 bases at J, with 19 bases between. Written as DNA, the CDR3 is TGTGCCAGCAGCGATCCTAAAACAGGGAAATACGAGCAGTACTTC. Amino acid sequence: CASSDPKTGKYEQYF.

CDR3 amino acids: CASSEAPTLSGTLRETQYF. DNA for the CDR3: TGTGCCAGCAGTGAAGCACCCACGTTAAGCGGGACCCTCCGCGAGACCCAGTACTTC. This sequence joins TRBV6-1 and TRBJ2-5; 7 bases fit TRBD2. Losses at the gene ends were 0 bases for V and 5 bases for J; bases not matched to a gene: 18. The CDR3 spans 19 residues. CDR1 and CDR2 from the germline V gene are MNHNS and SASEGT.

The chain's CDR3 is CASSQDPAEGGNEQFF. In DNA, the CDR3 is TGTGCCAGCAGCCAAGATCCGGCGGAAGGGGGCAATGAGCAGTTCTTC. J is TRBJ2-1 and V is TRBV3-1 (or the pseudogene TRBV3-2); weak D call: TRBD1 (6 bases). The V end lost 0 bases, the J end lost 6 bases, and 15 bases lay between the germline ends. The CDR3 contains 16 residues. Germline loops: CDR1 LGHDT, CDR2 YNNKEL (reference sequence).

The chain recombines TRBV7-2 with TRBJ1-2; TRBD1 aligns across 8 bases. The ends lost 1 base at V and 1 base at J; junction bases unmatched: 2. The length of the CDR3 is 15 residues. The V gene's germline CDR1 is SGHTA and CDR2 FQGNSA. CDR3 sequence reads: CASSLGTGYNYGYTF. CDR3 nucleotides: TGTGCCAGCAGCTTAGGGACAGGGTATAACTATGGCTACACCTTC.

The chain joins TRBV4-1 to TRBJ2-1, with D perhaps TRBD1 (6 bases). The CDR3 contains 17 residues. V was pared by 5 bases and J by 1 base, with 18 bases between. Germline CDR1 is MGHRA and CDR2 is YSYEKL. CDR3 loop: CASSSVPGTLSYNEQFF. The CDR3 region has the DNA TGCGCCAGCAGCTCCGTTCCCGGGACACTGTCCTACAATGAGCAGTTCTTC.

This clone was recorded only once. The V call is TRBV27, the J call TRBJ2-6; 7 bases line up with TRBD1. Trimming cost V 8 bases and J 2 bases; bases outside gene matches: 12. This CDR3 is built from 17 residues. Germline loops: CDR1 MNHEY, CDR2 SMNVEV (reference sequence). CDR3 DNA: TGTGCCAGCGGGATCGACAGGGCGGTAGCTGGGGCCAACGTCCTGACTTTC. The encoded protein is CASGIDRAVAGANVLTF.